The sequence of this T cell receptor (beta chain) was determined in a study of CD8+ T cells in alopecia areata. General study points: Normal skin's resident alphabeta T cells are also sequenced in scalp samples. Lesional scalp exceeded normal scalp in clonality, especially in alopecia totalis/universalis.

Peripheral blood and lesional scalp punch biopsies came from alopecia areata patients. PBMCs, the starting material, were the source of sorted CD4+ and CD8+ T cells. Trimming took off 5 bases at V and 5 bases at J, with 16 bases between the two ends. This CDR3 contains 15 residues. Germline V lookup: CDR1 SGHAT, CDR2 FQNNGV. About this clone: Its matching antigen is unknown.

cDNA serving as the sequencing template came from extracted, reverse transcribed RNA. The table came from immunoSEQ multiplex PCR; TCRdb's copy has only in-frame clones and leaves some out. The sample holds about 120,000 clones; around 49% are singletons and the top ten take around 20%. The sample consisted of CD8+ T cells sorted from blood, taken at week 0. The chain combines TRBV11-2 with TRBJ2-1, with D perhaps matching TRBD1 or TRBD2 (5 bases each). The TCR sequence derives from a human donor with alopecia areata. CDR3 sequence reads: CASSPTRGEDNEQFF. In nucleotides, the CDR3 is TGTGCCAGCAGCCCCACTAGGGGTGAGGACAATGAGCAGTTCTTC.